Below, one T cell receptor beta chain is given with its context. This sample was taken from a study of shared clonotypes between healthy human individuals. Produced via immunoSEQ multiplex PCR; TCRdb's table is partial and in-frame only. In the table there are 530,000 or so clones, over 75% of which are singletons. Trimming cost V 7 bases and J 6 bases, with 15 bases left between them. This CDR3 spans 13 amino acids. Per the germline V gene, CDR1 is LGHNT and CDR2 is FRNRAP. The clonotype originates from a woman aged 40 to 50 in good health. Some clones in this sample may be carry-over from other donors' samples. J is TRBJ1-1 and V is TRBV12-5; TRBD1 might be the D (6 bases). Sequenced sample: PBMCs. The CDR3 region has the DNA TGTGCTAGTGCTATTACAGGGACCGCTGAAGCTTTCTTT. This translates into CASAITGTAEAFF. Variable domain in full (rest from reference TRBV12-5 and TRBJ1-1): DARVTQTPRHKVTEMGQEVTMRCQPILGHNTVFWYRQTMMQGLELLAYFRNRAPLDDSGMPKDRFSAEMPDATLATLKIQPSEPRDSAVYFCASAITGTAEAFFGQGTRLTVV.